The 8 T cell receptor beta chains reported below all come from one sample, sequenced in a study of blood T cell repertoires in COVID-19. Sequencing was performed with immunoSEQ multiplex PCR; in TCRdb, only in-frame clones are kept and a portion is missing. This table holds 150,000 to 200,000 clones, around nine tenths found once. What was sequenced was peripheral blood. The receptors were sampled from a man aged 70-80 years with acute or convalescent COVID-19.

The CDR3: CASNVGTSGNEQFF. The DNA of the CDR3 is TGTGCCAGCAACGTCGGGACTAGCGGGAATGAGCAGTTCTTC. This chain uses TRBV2 with TRBJ2-1, with 12 positions matching TRBD2. The V gene end was trimmed by 7 bases and the J gene end by 7 bases; junction bases not matched to a gene: 5. Germline loops: CDR1 SNHLY, CDR2 FYNNEI. This CDR3 comprises 14 residues.

The chain links TRBV5-1 to TRBJ2-5; 7 bases fit TRBD2. Germline V gene data show CDR1 as SGHRS and CDR2 as YFSETQ. This CDR3 spans 16 amino acids. Losses at the gene ends were 4 bases for V and 1 base for J; bases not matched to a gene: 10. The CDR3 sequence: CASSHVPTSPQETQYF. CDR3 nucleotides: TGCGCCAGCAGCCATGTACCGACTAGCCCCCAAGAGACCCAGTACTTC.

This CDR3 reads CASSQRIAPLHF. The CDR3, as DNA: TGTGCCAGCAGCCAGCGAATTGCACCCCTCCACTTT. The chain links TRBV3-1 (or the pseudogene TRBV3-2) to TRBJ1-6; no clear D. Germline assignment: CDR1 LGHDT and CDR2 YNNKEL (reference sequence). Trimming cost V 3 bases and J 11 bases, with 8 bases left between them. This CDR3 region has 12 residues.

The J gene is TRBJ1-2, the V gene TRBV3-1 (or the pseudogene TRBV3-2); 9 bases match TRBD1. Germline V gene lookup returns CDR1 LGHDT and CDR2 YNNKEL (reference sequence). The CDR3 totals 15 residues. The trim removed 1 base at V and 5 bases at J, leaving 5 bases unmatched. CDR3 in amino acids: CASSQADRGRYGYTF. DNA of the CDR3: TGTGCCAGCAGCCAAGCCGACAGGGGGAGGTATGGCTACACCTTC.

V gene TRBV5-1 combines with J gene TRBJ1-2; D may be TRBD1 (6 bases). The V and J ends lost 6 bases and 2 bases respectively, with 17 bases between them. Germline CDR1 reads SGHRS; CDR2 reads YFSETQ. This CDR3 region has 15 residues. Written as DNA, the CDR3 is TGCGCCAGCACCCTCGCACCAGGGGACAACTATGGCTACACCTTC. This translates into CASTLAPGDNYGYTF. Filled out from reference TRBV5-1 and TRBJ1-2, the complete variable domain reads KAGVTQTPRYLIKTRGQQVTLSCSPISGHRSVSWYQQTPGQGLQFLFEYFSETQRNKGNFPGRFSGRQFSNSRSEMNVSTLELGDSALYLCASTLAPGDNYGYTFGSGTRLTVV.

This clone has just a few counts. Germline and junction disagree at one end, which may indicate a read error. The CDR3 spells CAIGRGTPQEMVF. The CDR3 DNA reads TGTGCCATCGGGAGGGGGACACCTCAGGAAATGGTCTTC. The chain employs TRBV24-1 and TRBJ1-2; D is perhaps TRBD1 (6 bases). The CDR3 is 13 residues long. Looked up from germline, CDR1 is KGHDR and CDR2 is SFDVKD.

The chain links TRBV5-1 to TRBJ2-1, with D perhaps TRBD2 (6 bases). Trimming took 4 bases from V and 9 from J, leaving 20 bases between them. The CDR3 sequence is 15 residues long. Germline V gene data show CDR1 as SGHRS and CDR2 as YFSETQ. As DNA, the CDR3 is TGCGCCAGCAGCGGGCAAGGGCGGGGACCGGGTGAGCAGTTCTTC. Protein sequence: CASSGQGRGPGEQFF.

The CDR3 sequence is CASRMTGLSYEQYF. The CDR3, as DNA: TGTGCCAGCAGGATGACAGGACTCTCCTACGAGCAGTACTTC. V usage is TRBV6-6 and J usage is TRBJ2-7; D perhaps matches TRBD1 (6 bases). V was clipped by 6 bases and J by 0 bases, with 12 bases between them. Germline CDR1 is MNHNY and CDR2 is SVGAGI (reference sequence). The CDR3 is 14 residues long.